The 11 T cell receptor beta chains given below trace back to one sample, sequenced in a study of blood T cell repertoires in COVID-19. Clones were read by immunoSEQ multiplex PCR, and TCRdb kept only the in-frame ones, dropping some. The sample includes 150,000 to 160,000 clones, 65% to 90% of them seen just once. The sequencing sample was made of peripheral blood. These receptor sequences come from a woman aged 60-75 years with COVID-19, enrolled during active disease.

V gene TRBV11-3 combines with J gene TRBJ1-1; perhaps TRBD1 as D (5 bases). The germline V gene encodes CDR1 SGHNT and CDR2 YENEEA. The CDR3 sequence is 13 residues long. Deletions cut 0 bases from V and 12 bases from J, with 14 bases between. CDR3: CASSLEAGWEPFF. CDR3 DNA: TGTGCCAGCAGCTTAGAGGCAGGGTGGGAACCTTTCTTT.

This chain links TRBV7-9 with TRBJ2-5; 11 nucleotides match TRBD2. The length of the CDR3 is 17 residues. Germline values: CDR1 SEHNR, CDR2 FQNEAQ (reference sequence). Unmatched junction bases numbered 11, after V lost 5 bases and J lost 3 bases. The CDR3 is CASSPAVAGGPKETQYF. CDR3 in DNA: TGTGCCAGCAGCCCAGCCGTAGCGGGAGGGCCGAAAGAGACCCAGTACTTC.

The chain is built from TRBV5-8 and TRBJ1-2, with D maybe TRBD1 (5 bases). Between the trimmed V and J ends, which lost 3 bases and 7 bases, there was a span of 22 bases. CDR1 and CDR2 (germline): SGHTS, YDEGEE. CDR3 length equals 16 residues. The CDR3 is CASSSLMDTVVIGYTF. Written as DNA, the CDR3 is TGTGCCAGCAGCTCGTTAATGGACACCGTCGTTATTGGCTACACCTTC.

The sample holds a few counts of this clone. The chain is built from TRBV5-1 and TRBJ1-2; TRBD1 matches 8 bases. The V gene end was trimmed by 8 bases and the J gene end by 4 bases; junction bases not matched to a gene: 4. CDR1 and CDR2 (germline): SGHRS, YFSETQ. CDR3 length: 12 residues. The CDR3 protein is CASGTGFYGYTF. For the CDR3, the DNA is TGCGCCAGTGGGACAGGTTTCTATGGCTACACCTTC.

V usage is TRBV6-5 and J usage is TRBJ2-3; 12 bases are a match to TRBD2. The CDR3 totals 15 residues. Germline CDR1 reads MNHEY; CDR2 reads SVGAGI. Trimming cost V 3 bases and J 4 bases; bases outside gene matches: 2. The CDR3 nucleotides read TGTGCCAGCAGTTATACTAGCGGGGGGTCAGATACGCAGTATTTT. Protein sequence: CASSYTSGGSDTQYF.

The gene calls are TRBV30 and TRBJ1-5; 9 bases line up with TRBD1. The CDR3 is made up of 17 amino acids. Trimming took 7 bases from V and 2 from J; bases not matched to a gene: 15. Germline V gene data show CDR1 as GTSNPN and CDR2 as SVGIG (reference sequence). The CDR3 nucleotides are TGTGCCTTAAAAAAAAAGCCGGGACAGGGCGGCAATCAGCCCCAGCATTTT. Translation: CALKKKPGQGGNQPQHF.

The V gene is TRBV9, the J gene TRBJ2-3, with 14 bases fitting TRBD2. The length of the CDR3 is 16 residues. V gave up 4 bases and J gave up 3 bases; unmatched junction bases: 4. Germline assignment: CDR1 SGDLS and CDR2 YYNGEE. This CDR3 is CASSIGLAGGTDTQYF. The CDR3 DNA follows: TGTGCCAGCAGCATCGGACTAGCGGGAGGTACAGATACGCAGTATTTT.

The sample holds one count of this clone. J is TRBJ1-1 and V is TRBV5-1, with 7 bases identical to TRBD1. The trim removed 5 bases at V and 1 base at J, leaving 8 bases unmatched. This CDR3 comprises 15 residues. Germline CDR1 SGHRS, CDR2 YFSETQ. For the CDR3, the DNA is TGCGCCAGCAGACCCAGGACAGGCGCGAACACTGAAGCTTTCTTT. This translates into CASRPRTGANTEAFF.

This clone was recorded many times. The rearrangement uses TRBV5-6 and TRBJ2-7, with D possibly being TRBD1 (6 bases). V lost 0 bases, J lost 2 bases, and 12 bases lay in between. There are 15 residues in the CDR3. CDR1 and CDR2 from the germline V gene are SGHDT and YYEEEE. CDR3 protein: CASSLGGTTTYEQYF. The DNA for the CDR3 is TGTGCCAGCAGCTTGGGTGGGACAACAACCTACGAGCAGTACTTC. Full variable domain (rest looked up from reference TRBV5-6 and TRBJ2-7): DAGVTQSPTHLIKTRGQQVTLRCSPKSGHDTVSWYQQALGQGPQFIFQYYEEEERQRGNFPDRFSGHQFPNYSSELNVNALLLGDSALYLCASSLGGTTTYEQYFGPGTRLTVT.

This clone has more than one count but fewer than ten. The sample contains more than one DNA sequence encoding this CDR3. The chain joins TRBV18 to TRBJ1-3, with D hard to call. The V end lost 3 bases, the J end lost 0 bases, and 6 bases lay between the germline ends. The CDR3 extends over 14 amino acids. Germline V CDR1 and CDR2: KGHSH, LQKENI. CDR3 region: CASSPQNSGNTIYF. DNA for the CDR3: TGTGCCAGCTCACCGCAGAACTCTGGAAACACCATATATTTT.

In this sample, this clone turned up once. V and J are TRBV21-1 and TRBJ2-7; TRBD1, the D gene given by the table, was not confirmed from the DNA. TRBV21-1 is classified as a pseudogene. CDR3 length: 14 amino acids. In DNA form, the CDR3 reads TGTGCCAGGGGGCGCAGGGTGAGCTCCTACGAGCAGTACGTC. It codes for CARGRRVSSYEQYV.